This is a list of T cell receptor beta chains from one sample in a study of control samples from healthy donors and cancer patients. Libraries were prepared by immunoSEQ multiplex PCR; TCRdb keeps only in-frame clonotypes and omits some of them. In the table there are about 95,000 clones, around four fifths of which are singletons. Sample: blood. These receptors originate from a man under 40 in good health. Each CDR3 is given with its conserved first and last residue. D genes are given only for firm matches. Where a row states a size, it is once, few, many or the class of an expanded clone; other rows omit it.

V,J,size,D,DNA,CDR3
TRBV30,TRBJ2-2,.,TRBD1,TGTGCCTGGAAAGATGTCGGGACAGCAGTAACCGGGGAGCTGTTTTTT,CAWKDVGTAVTGELFF
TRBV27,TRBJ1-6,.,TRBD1,TGTGCCAGCAGACTAAAACAGGGGGCCTATAATTCACCCCTCCACTTT,CASRLKQGAYNSPLHF
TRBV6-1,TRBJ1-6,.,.,TGTGCCAGCAGTGAAACAGCCTATAATTCACCCCTCCACTTT,CASSETAYNSPLHF
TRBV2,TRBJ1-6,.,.,TGTGCCAGCAGTGGCCGGGACTTCGGATCACCCCTCCACTTT,CASSGRDFGSPLHF
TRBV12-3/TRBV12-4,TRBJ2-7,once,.,TGTGCCAGCAGTCCACAGGCCTCCTACGAGCAGTACTTC,CASSPQASYEQYF
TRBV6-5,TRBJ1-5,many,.,TGTGCCAGCAGCCCAAGCGGGGATCAGCCCCAGCATTTT,CASSPSGDQPQHF
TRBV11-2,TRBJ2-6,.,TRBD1,TGTGCCAGCAGCCCCGCAGGGGGCGCTGGGGCCAACGTCCTGACTTTC,CASSPAGGAGANVLTF
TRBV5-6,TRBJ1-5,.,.,TGTGCCAGCAGCTTGACACGGGGTCAGCCCCAGCATTTT,CASSLTRGQPQHF
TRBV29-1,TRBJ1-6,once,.,TGCAGCGTTCGCAGGACAGAGAATTCACCCCTCCACTTT,CSVRRTENSPLHF
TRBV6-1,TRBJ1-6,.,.,TGTGCCAGCAGTGAAATAGTAGGGGCCGGATCACCCCTCCACTTT,CASSEIVGAGSPLHF
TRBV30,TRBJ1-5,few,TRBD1,TGTGCCTGGAGTCCCGGGACAGGGGTCCGGCAGCCCCAGCATTTT,CAWSPGTGVRQPQHF
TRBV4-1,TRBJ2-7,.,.,TGCGCCAGCAGCCAAGAGCAGGGGAGAGAGCAGTACTTC,CASSQEQGREQYF
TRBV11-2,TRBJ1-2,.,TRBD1,TGTGCCAGCAGCGTTAACCGGGACAGCTATGGCTACACCTTC,CASSVNRDSYGYTF
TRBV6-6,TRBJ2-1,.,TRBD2,TGTGCCAGCAGTTATTATATAGCGGGGGCAAATGAGCAGTTCTTC,CASSYYIAGANEQFF
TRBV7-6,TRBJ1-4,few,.,TGTGCCAGCAGCTTGGGGGTCCAGCCAAATGAAAAACTGTTTTTT,CASSLGVQPNEKLFF
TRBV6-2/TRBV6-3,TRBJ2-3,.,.,TGTGCCAGCAGTTACTTGCAGCGGTCCGTCACAGATACGCAGTATTTT,CASSYLQRSVTDTQYF
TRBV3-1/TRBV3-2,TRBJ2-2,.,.,TGTGCCAGCAGCCAAGATCTCACCGGGGAGCTGTTTTTT,CASSQDLTGELFF
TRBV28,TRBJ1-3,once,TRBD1,TGTGCCAGCAGTTTGGCGGGACAGGGAGACACCATATATTTT,CASSLAGQGDTIYF
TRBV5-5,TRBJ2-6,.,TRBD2,TGTGCCAGCAGCTGGGGAGGGGCTGGGGCCAACGTCCTGACTTTC,CASSWGGAGANVLTF
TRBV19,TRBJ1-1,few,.,TGTGCCAGTAGTATCTACCTGAACACTGAAGCTTTCTTT,CASSIYLNTEAFF
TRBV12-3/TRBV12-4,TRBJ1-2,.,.,TGTGCCAGCAGCCCGGTTAGCTTTTATGGCTACACCTTC,CASSPVSFYGYTF
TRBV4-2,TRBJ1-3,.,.,TGTGCCAGCAGCCAAGATGGAGCAATCGGAAACACCATATATTTT,CASSQDGAIGNTIYF
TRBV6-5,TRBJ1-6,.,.,TGTGCCAGCAGTTACGGGGGGCCTTATAATTCACCCCTCCACTTT,CASSYGGPYNSPLHF
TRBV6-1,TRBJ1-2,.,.,TGTGCCAGCAGTGAAGAAACATTCGCTGGCTACACCTTC,CASSEETFAGYTF
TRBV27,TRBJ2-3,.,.,TGTGCCAGCAGTACCCGCGGGGAAGCAGATACGCAGTATTTT,CASSTRGEADTQYF
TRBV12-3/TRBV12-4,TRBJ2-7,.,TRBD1,TGTGCCAGCAGTTGGACAGGGATCGAGCAGTACTTC,CASSWTGIEQYF
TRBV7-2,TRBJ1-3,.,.,TGTGCCAGCAGCTTAGAGGAGGGAAACACCATATATTTT,CASSLEEGNTIYF
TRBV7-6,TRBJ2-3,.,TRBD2,TGTGCCAGCAGTTCAAGGACTAGCGGCACAGATACGCAGTATTTT,CASSSRTSGTDTQYF
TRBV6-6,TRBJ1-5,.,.,TGTGCCAGCAAACCGGGAAATCAGCCCCAGCATTTT,CASKPGNQPQHF
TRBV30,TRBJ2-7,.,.,TGTGCCTGGAGCCGACAAGTCGACGAGCAGTACTTC,CAWSRQVDEQYF
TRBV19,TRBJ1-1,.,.,TGTGCCAGTAGTGTCGGTGGTGGGAACACTGAAGCTTTCTTT,CASSVGGGNTEAFF
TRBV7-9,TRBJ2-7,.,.,TGTGCCAGCAGCCCCCGGGGGACAGCCCTATACGAGCAGTACTTC,CASSPRGTALYEQYF
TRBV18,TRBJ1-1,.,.,TGTGCCAGCTCACCTTTTCGGGAGCGGAACACTGAAGCTTTCTTT,CASSPFRERNTEAFF
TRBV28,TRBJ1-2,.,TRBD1,TGTGCCAGCAGCCCCGACAGGGAAGAAGCCTATGGCTACACCTTC,CASSPDREEAYGYTF
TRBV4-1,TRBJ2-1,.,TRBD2,TGCGCCAGCAGCCAAGCGGCTAGCGGGGGCCCATCGAATGAGCAGTTCTTC,CASSQAASGGPSNEQFF
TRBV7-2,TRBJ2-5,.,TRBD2,TGTGCCAGCAGCTTGACGGGGGGTCGGGAGACCCAGTACTTC,CASSLTGGRETQYF
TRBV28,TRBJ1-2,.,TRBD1,TGTGCCAGCACAGGACAGGGGTATCATGGCTACACCTTC,CASTGQGYHGYTF
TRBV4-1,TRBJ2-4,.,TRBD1,TGCGCCAGCAGCCAAGGATTCGGGACAGCCCAGGGTGGGGCCAAAAACATTCAGTACTTC,CASSQGFGTAQGGAKNIQYF
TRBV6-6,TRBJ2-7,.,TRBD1,TGTGCCAGCAGTTACTCGGGACAGGGGGCGGAAGAGCAGTACTTC,CASSYSGQGAEEQYF
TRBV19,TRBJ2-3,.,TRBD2,TGTGCCAGTAGCCCTGCTCGCGGGGGGCTGAATACGCAGTATTTT,CASSPARGGLNTQYF
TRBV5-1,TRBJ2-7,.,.,TGCGCCAGCAGCTTACTCTTCCAGAACGAGCAGTACTTC,CASSLLFQNEQYF
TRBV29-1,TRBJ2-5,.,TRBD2,TGCAGCGTCGGACGGACTAGCGGAGGGGAGACCCAGTACTTC,CSVGRTSGGETQYF
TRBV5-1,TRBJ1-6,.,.,TGCGCCAGCAGCTTGGATAGTGAGTCACCCCTCCACTTT,CASSLDSESPLHF
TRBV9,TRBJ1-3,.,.,TGTGCCAGCAGCGCGAACTCTGGAAACACCATATATTTT,CASSANSGNTIYF
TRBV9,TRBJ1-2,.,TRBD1,TGTGCCAGCAGCGTCGGGACAGGGGAGAGGAGAACCTTC,CASSVGTGERRTF
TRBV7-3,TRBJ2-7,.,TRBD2,TGTGCCAGCAGCTTGCTAGCGGGGAACGAGCAGTACTTC,CASSLLAGNEQYF
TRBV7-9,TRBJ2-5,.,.,TGTGCCAGCAGCTTATCCGTGGGGGAGCAAGAGACCCAGTACTTC,CASSLSVGEQETQYF
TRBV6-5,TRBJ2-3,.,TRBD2,TGTGCCAGCAGTAAGCGGGGGATCACAGATACGCAGTATTTT,CASSKRGITDTQYF
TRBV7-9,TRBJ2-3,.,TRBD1,TGTGCCAGCAGGGACAGGTCCCAGGCATATGATACGCAGTATTTT,CASRDRSQAYDTQYF